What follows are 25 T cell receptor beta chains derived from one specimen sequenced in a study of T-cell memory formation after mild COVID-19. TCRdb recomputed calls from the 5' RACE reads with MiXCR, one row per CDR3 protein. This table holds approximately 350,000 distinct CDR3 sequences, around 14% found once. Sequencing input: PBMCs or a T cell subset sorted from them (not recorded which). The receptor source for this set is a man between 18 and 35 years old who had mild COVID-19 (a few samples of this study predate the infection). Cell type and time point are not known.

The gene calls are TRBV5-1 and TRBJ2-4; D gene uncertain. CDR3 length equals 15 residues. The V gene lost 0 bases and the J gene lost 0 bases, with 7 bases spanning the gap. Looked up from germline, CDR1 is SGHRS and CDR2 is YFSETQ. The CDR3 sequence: CASSLDRLAKNIQYF. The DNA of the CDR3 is TGCGCCAGCAGCTTGGACAGACTAGCCAAAAACATTCAGTACTTC.

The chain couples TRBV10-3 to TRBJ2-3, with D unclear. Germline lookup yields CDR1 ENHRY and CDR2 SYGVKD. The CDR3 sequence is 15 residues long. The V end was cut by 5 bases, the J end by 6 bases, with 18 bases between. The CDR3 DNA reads TGTGCCATCAGTAGTTTTTCAGGCCCGCGGGATACGCAGTATTTT. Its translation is CAISSFSGPRDTQYF.

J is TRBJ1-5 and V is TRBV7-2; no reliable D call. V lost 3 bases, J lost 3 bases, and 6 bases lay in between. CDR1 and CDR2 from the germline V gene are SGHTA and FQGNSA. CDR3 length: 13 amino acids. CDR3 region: CASSFHVNQPQHF. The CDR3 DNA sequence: TGTGCCAGCAGCTTTCACGTCAATCAGCCCCAGCATTTT.

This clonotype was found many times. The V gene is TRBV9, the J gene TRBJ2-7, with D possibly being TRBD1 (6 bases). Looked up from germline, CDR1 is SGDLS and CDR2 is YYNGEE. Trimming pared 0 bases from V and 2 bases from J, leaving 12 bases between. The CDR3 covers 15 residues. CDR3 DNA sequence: TGTGCCAGCAGCGTAGGAGGGGGACCGACCTACGAGCAGTACTTC. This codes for CASSVGGGPTYEQYF.

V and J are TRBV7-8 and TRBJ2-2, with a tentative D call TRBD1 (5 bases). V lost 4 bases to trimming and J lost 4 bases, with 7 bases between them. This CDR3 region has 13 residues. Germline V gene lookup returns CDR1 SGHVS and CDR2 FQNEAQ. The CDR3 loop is CASSSTVTGELFF. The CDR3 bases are TGTGCCAGCAGCTCGACAGTCACCGGGGAGCTGTTTTTT.

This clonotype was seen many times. This CDR3 is CASSPSGGVEQYV. CDR3 nucleotides: TGTGCCAGCAGCCCCTCCGGTGGGGTAGAGCAGTACGTC. V gene TRBV7-9 combines with J gene TRBJ2-7; D is unclear. Per germline, CDR1 SEHNR and CDR2 FQNEAQ (reference sequence). This CDR3 comprises 13 residues. Trimming shortened V by 5 bases and J by 7 bases, and 15 bases separated the two germline ends.

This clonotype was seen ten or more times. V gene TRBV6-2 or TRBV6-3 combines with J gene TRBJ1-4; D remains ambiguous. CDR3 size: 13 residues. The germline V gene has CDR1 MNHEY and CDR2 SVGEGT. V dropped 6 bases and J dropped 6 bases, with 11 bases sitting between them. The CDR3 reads CASRPDGDEKLFF. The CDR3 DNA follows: TGTGCCAGCAGGCCTGACGGAGATGAAAAACTGTTTTTT.

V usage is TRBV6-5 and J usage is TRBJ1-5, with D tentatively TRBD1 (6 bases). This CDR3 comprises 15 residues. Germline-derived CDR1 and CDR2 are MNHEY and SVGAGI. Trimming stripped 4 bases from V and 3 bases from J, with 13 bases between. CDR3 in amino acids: CASSWGRGYNQPQHF. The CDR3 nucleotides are TGTGCCAGCAGTTGGGGCAGGGGTTACAATCAGCCCCAGCATTTT.

CDR3 coding DNA: TGTGCCAGCAGTGACTCGAATAGGACTAGGGGTGGAGATGAGCAGTTCTTC. Residues: CASSDSNRTRGGDEQFF. The chain combines TRBV6-4 with TRBJ2-1; 7 nucleotides agree with TRBD2. This CDR3 is 17 amino acids long. The germline V gene has CDR1 MRHNA and CDR2 SNTAGT. Trimming took 0 bases from V and 8 from J; bases not matched to a gene: 13.

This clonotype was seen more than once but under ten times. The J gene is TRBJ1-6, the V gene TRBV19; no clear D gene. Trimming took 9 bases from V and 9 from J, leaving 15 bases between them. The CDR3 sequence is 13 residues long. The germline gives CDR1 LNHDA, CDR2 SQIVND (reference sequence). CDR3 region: CASSPFGGSPLHF. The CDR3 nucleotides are TGTGCCAGCTCCCCTTTCGGTGGTTCACCCCTCCACTTT. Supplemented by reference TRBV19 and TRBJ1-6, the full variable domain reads DGGITQSPKYLFRKEGQNVTLSCEQNLNHDAMYWYRQDPGQGLRLIYYSQIVNDFQKGDIAEGYSVSREKKESFPLTVTSAQKNPTAFYLCASSPFGGSPLHFGNGTRLTVT.

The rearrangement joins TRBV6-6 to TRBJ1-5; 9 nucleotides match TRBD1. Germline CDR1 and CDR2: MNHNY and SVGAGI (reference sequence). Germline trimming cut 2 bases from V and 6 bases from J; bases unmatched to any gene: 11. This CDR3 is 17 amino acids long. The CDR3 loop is CASSYPSGTGMAQPQHF. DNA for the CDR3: TGTGCCAGCAGTTACCCCTCCGGGACAGGGATGGCTCAGCCCCAGCATTTT.

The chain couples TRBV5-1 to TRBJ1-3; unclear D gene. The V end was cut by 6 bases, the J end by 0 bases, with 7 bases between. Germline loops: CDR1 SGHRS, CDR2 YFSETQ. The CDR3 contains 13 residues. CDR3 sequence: CASKVSSGNTIYF. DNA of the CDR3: TGCGCCAGCAAGGTCAGCTCTGGAAACACCATATATTTT.

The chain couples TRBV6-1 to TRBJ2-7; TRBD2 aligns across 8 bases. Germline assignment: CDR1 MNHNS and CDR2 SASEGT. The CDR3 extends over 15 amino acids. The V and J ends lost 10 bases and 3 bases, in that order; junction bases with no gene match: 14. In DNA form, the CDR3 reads TGTGCCATACGGGAGGGCCCCACCTTAGACTACGAGCAGTACGTC. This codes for CAIREGPTLDYEQYV.

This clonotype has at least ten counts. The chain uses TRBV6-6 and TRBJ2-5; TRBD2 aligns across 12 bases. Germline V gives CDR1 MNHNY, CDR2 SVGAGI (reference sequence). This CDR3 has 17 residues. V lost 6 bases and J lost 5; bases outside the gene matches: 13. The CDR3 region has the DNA TGTGCCAGCAGCCGTGGACTAGCGGGGTCCTTTGGGGAGACCCAGTACTTC. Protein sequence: CASSRGLAGSFGETQYF.

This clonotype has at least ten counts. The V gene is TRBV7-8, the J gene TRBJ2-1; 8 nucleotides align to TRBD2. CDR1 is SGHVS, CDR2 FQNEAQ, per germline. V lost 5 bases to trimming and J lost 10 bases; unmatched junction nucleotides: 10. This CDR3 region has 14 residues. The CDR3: CASSPRTSSKEQFF. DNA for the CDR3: TGTGCCAGCAGCCCACGGACTAGCTCCAAGGAGCAGTTCTTC.

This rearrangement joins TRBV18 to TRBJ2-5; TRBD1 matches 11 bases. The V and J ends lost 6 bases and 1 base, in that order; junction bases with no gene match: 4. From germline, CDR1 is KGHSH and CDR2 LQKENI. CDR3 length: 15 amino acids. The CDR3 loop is CASSRGTGGQETQYF. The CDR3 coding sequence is TGTGCCAGCTCCCGCGGGACAGGGGGCCAAGAGACCCAGTACTTC.

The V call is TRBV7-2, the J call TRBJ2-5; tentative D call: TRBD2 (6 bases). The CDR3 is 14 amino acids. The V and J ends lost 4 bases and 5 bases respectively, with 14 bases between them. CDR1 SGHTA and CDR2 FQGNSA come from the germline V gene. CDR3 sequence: CASSYNAGKETQYF. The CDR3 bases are TGTGCCAGCAGCTATAACGCGGGGAAGGAGACCCAGTACTTC.

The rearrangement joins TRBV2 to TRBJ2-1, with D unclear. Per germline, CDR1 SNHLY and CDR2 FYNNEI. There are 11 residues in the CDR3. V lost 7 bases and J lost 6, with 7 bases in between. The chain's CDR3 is CASTRFNEQFF. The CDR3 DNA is TGTGCCAGCACTCGGTTCAATGAGCAGTTCTTC.

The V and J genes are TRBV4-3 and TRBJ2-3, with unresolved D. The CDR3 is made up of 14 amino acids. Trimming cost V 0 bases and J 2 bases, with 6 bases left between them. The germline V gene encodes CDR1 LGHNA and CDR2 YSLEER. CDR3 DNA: TGCGCCAGCAGCCAAGATCCAGTCACAGATACGCAGTATTTT. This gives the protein CASSQDPVTDTQYF.

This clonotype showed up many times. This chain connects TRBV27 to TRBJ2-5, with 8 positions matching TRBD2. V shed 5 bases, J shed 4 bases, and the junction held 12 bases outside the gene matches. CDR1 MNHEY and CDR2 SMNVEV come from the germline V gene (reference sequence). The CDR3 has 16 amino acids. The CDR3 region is CASSPGAGGNGETQYF. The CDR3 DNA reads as TGTGCCAGCAGTCCGGGGGCGGGGGGAAACGGAGAGACCCAGTACTTC.

The CDR3 nucleotides read TGTGCCAGCAGGAAAGGCAATGAGCAGTTCTTC. It codes for CASRKGNEQFF. The chain recombines TRBV7-9 with TRBJ2-1; no definite D call. CDR3 length: 11 amino acids. V lost 6 bases, J lost 6 bases, and 6 bases lay in between. Germline loops: CDR1 SEHNR, CDR2 FQNEAQ (reference sequence).

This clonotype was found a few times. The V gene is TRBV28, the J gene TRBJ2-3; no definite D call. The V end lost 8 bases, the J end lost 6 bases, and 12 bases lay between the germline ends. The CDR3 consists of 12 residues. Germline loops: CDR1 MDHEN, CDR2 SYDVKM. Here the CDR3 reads CASGPFSDTQYF. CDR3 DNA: TGTGCCAGCGGCCCCTTTTCGGATACGCAGTATTTT. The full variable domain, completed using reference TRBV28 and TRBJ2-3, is DVKVTQSSRYLVKRTGEKVFLECVQDMDHENMFWYRQDPGLGLRLIYFSYDVKMKEKGDIPEGYSVSREKKERFSLILESASTNQTSMYLCASGPFSDTQYFGPGTRLTVL.

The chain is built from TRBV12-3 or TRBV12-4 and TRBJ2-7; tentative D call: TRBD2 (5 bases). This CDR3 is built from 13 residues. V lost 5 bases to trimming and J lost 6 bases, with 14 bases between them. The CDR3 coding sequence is TGTGCCAGCAGTCTGAGGGCTAGCACCGAGCAGTACTTC. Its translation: CASSLRASTEQYF.

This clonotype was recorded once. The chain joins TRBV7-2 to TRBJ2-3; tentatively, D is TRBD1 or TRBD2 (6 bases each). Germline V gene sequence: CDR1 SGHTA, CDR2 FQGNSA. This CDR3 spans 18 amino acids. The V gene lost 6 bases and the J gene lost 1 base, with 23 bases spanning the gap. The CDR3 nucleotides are TGTGCCAGCAGTCCCCCGGGGGCCTCATCTTACGGCACAGATACGCAGTATTTT. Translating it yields CASSPPGASSYGTDTQYF.

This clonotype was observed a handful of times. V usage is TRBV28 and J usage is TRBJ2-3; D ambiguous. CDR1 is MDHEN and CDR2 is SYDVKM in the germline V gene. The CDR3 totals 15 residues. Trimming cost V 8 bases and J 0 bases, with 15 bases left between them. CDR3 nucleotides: TGTGCCAGCCAAACCGCGGCCGCTAGCACAGATACGCAGTATTTT. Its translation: CASQTAAASTDTQYF.